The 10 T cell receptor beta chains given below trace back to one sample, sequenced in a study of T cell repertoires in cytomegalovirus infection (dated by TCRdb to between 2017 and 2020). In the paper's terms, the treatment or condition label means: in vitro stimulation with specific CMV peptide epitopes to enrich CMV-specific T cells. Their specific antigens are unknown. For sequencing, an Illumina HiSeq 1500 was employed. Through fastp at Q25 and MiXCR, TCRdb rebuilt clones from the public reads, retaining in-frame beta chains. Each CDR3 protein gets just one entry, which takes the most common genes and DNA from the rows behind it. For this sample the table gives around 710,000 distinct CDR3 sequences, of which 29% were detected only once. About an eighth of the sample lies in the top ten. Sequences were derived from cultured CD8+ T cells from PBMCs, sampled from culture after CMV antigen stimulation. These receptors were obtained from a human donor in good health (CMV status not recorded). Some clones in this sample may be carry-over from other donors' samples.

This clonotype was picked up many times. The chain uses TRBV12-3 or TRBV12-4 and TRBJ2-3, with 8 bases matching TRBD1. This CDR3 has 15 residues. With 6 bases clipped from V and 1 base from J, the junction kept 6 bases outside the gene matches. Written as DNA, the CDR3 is TGTGCCAGCAGCCGCGGGACAGGAGGCACAGATACGCAGTATTTT. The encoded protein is CASSRGTGGTDTQYF.

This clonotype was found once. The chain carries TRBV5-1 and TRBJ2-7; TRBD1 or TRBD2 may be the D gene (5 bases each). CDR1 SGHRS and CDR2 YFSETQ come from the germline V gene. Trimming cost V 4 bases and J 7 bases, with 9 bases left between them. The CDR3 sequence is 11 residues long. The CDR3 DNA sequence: TGCGCCAGCAGCGGGACCGGTGAGCAGTACTTC. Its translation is CASSGTGEQYF.

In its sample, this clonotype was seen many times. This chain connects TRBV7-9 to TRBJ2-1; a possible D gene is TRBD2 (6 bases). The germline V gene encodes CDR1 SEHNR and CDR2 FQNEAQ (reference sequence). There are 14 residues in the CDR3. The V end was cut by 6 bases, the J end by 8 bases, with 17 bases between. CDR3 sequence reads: CASRLTGPSDEQFF. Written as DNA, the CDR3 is TGTGCCAGCAGACTTACCGGGCCTAGCGATGAGCAGTTCTTC.

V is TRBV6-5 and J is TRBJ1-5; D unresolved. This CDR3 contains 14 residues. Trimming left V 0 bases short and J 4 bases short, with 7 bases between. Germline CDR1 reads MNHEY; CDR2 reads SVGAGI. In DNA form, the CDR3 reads TGTGCCAGCAGTTACTCGGTACAGAATCAGCCCCAGCATTTT. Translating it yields CASSYSVQNQPQHF.

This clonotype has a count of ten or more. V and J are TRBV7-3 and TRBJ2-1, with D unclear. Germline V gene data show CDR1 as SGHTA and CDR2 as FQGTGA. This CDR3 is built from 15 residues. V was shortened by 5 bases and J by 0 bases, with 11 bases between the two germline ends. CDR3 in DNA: TGTGCCAGCAGCCCATCGATAAGCTCCTACAATGAGCAGTTCTTC. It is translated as CASSPSISSYNEQFF. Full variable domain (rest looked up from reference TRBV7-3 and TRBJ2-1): GAGVSQTPSNKVTEKGKYVELRCDPISGHTALYWYRQSLGQGPEFLIYFQGTGAADDSGLPNDRFFAVRPEGSVSTLKIQRTERGDSAVYLCASSPSISSYNEQFFGPGTRLTVL.

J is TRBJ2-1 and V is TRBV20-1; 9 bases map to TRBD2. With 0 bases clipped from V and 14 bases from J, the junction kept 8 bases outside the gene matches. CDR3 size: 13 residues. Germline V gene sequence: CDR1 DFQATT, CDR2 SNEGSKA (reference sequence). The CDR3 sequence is CSARERRGGGKFF. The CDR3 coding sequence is TGCAGTGCTAGAGAAAGGCGGGGGGGCGGTAAGTTCTTC.

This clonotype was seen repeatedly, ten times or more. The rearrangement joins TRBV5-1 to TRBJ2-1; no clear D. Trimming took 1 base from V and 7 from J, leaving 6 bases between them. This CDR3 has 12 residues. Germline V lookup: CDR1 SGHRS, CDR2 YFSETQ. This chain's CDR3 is CASSLTRNEQFF. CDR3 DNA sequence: TGCGCCAGCAGCTTGACCCGGAATGAGCAGTTCTTC.

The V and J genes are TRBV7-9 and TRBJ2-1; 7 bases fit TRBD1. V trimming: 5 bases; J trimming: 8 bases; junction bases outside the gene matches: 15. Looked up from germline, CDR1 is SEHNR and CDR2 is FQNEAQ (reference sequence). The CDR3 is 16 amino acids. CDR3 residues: CASSNRGGPLVHEQFF. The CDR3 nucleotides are TGTGCCAGCAGCAACAGGGGTGGGCCCCTGGTCCATGAGCAGTTCTTC.

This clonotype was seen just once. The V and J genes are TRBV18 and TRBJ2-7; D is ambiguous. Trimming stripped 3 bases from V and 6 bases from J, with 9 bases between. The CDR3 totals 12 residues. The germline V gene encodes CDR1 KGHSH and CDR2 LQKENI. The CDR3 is CASSPTGVEQYV. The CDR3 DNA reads TGTGCCAGCTCACCGACTGGGGTCGAGCAGTACGTC.

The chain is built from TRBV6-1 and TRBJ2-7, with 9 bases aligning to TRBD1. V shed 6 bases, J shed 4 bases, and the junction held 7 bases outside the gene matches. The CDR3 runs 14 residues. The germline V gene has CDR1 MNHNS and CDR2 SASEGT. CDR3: CASRLGTGLYEQYV. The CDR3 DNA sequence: TGTGCCAGCAGACTCGGGACAGGGTTGTACGAGCAGTACGTC.